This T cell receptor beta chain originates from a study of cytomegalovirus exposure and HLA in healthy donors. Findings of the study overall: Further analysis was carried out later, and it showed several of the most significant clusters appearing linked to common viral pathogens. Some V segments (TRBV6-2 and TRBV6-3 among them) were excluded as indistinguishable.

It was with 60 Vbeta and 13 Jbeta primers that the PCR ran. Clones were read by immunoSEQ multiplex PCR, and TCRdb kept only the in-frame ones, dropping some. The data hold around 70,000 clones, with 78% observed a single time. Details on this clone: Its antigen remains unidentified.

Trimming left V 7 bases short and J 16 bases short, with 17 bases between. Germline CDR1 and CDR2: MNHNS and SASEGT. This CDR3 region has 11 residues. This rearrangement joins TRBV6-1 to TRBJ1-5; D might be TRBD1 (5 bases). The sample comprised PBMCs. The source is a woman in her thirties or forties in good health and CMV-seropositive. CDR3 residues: CASKYQGGIHF. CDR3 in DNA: TGTGCCAGCAAGTACCAGGGAGGAATCCATTTT.